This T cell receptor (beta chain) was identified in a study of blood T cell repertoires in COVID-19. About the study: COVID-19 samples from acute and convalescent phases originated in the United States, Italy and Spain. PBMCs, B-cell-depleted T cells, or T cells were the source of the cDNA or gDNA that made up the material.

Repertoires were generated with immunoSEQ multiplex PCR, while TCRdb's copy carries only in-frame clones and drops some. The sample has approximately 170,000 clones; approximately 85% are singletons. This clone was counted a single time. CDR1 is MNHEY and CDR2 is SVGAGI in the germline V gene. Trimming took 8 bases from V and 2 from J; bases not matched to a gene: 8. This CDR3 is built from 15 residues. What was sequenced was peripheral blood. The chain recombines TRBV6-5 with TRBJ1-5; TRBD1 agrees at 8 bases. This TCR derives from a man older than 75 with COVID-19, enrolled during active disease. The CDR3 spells CASVRGQGGNQPQHF. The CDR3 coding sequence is TGTGCCAGCGTCAGGGGGCAGGGAGGCAATCAGCCCCAGCATTTT.